The 21 T cell receptor beta chains presented below share a single source sample, sequenced in a study of T cell responses to AZD1222 COVID-19 vaccine. Libraries were prepared by immunoSEQ multiplex PCR; TCRdb keeps only in-frame clonotypes and omits some of them. The repertoire holds some 150,000 clones, with 70% to 90% as singletons. The source material was peripheral blood, sampled after recovery from COVID-19. The receptor set was obtained from an adult who had recovered from COVID-19.

The gene calls are TRBV5-4 and TRBJ1-4; D is unresolved. CDR3 size: 14 residues. Per germline, CDR1 SGHNT and CDR2 YYREEE (reference sequence). Trimming left V 4 bases short and J 5 bases short, with 12 bases between. DNA for the CDR3: TGTGCCAGCAGCCGAGGATCGACAAATGAAAAACTGTTTTTT. This sequence encodes CASSRGSTNEKLFF.

The count of this clone is one. The chain uses TRBV9 and TRBJ1-5, with D possibly being TRBD1 (5 bases). V gave up 4 bases and J gave up 3 bases, with 8 bases separating them. The CDR3 is 13 amino acids. Germline V gene lookup returns CDR1 SGDLS and CDR2 YYNGEE. In DNA form, the CDR3 reads TGTGCCAGCAGCCGGGACGACAATCAGCCCCAGCATTTT. Translated: CASSRDDNQPQHF.

The chain couples TRBV3-1 (or the pseudogene TRBV3-2) to TRBJ1-1, with D perhaps matching TRBD1 (5 bases). V dropped 0 bases and J dropped 0 bases, with 17 bases sitting between them. Germline V gene lookup returns CDR1 LGHDT and CDR2 YNNKEL (reference sequence). The CDR3 sequence is 18 residues long. The CDR3 region has the DNA TGTGCCAGCAGCCAAGATCGGGGGGGAATGGCGATGAACACTGAAGCTTTCTTT. This codes for CASSQDRGGMAMNTEAFF.

The chain couples TRBV7-9 to TRBJ2-7; TRBD2 aligns across 7 bases. The V and J ends lost 2 bases and 0 bases, in that order; junction bases with no gene match: 4. This CDR3 is built from 15 residues. Germline V gene data show CDR1 as SEHNR and CDR2 as FQNEAQ (reference sequence). CDR3 in amino acids: CASSLISGRSYEQYF. In DNA form, the CDR3 reads TGTGCCAGCAGCTTAATTAGCGGGCGCTCCTACGAGCAGTACTTC.

The chain combines TRBV7-6 with TRBJ2-7; TRBD1 agrees at 10 bases. The CDR3 covers 17 residues. Germline V gene data show CDR1 as SGHVS and CDR2 as FNYEAQ. J lost 1 base, V lost 5 bases, and 11 bases had no gene match. The CDR3 is CASSGRLGGQGSYEQYF. CDR3 sequence (DNA): TGTGCCAGCAGCGGACGCCTTGGGGGACAGGGGTCCTACGAGCAGTACTTC.

This clone was recorded a few times. The chain links TRBV7-2 to TRBJ2-2, with D maybe TRBD1 (5 bases). Germline values: CDR1 SGHTA, CDR2 FQGNSA. V was shortened by 3 bases and J by 2 bases, with 10 bases between the two germline ends. This CDR3 is 15 amino acids long. The CDR3 loop is CASSLRRGNTGELFF. In nucleotides, the CDR3 is TGTGCCAGCAGCTTGCGTAGGGGAAACACCGGGGAGCTGTTTTTT.

The V gene is TRBV6-1, the J gene TRBJ1-4; TRBD1 agrees at 9 bases. Germline V CDR1 and CDR2: MNHNS, SASEGT. This CDR3 spans 14 amino acids. V lost 3 bases and J lost 4; bases outside the gene matches: 0. The CDR3 region is CASSEGQGNEKLFF. The CDR3 bases are TGTGCCAGCAGTGAGGGACAGGGTAATGAAAAACTGTTTTTT.

This chain links TRBV5-1 with TRBJ1-2, with no clear D. Per the germline V gene, CDR1 is SGHRS and CDR2 is YFSETQ. Trimming took off 0 bases at V and 2 bases at J, with 14 bases between the two ends. The CDR3 length is 16 residues. In DNA, the CDR3 is TGCGCCAGCAGCTTGGGGGGATCGTTCTTCAACTATGGCTACACCTTC. Translation gives CASSLGGSFFNYGYTF. The variable domain in full, with the rest retrieved from reference TRBV5-1 and TRBJ1-2, is KAGVTQTPRYLIKTRGQQVTLSCSPISGHRSVSWYQQTPGQGLQFLFEYFSETQRNKGNFPGRFSGRQFSNSRSEMNVSTLELGDSALYLCASSLGGSFFNYGYTFGSGTRLTVV.

The rearrangement joins TRBV5-1 to TRBJ2-7; 8 bases fit TRBD2. The CDR3 has 13 residues. Germline CDR1 and CDR2: SGHRS and YFSETQ. V lost 2 bases to trimming and J lost 5 bases; unmatched junction nucleotides: 3. The CDR3 loop reads CASSLLAANEQYF. The CDR3, as DNA: TGCGCCAGCAGCTTACTAGCGGCTAACGAGCAGTACTTC.

The chain recombines TRBV28 with TRBJ1-1; a weak D match, TRBD1 (5 bases). V gave up 7 bases and J gave up 3 bases, with 15 bases separating them. CDR3 length: 14 residues. From germline, CDR1 is MDHEN and CDR2 SYDVKM. DNA of the CDR3: TGTGCCAGCATCAGGTTGGTACAGGACACTGAAGCTTTCTTT. Translating gives CASIRLVQDTEAFF.

This clone was seen a few times. The chain recombines TRBV7-9 with TRBJ1-2, with D possibly matching TRBD1 (5 bases). V lost 1 base and J lost 7, with 13 bases in between. Germline V gives CDR1 SEHNR, CDR2 FQNEAQ (reference sequence). CDR3 length: 14 residues. CDR3 in amino acids: CASSLDTGSSGYTF. CDR3 coding DNA: TGTGCCAGCAGCTTAGACACAGGTTCGAGTGGCTACACCTTC.

This clone was seen once. In DNA, the CDR3 is TGTGCCAGCAGTGAAGGCGTGGGTCGGATAGCTTTCTTT. Its translation is CASSEGVGRIAFF. This chain uses TRBV6-1 with TRBJ1-1; D is ambiguous. Germline V gives CDR1 MNHNS, CDR2 SASEGT. V shed 1 base and J shed 10 bases, with 13 bases lying between them. The CDR3 sequence is 13 residues long.

The chain couples TRBV18 to TRBJ1-1; D unclear. The CDR3 runs to 14 residues. Germline V gene data show CDR1 as KGHSH and CDR2 as LQKENI. With 6 bases removed from V and 6 bases from J, the gap between germline ends came to 17 bases. The CDR3 is CASSPPSGSPEAFF. The DNA for the CDR3 is TGTGCCAGCTCGCCGCCGTCGGGTAGCCCTGAAGCTTTCTTT.

The chain carries TRBV19 and TRBJ1-1, with D possibly TRBD1 on 6 matching bases. The CDR3 sequence is 17 residues long. V lost 6 bases and J 3 bases, leaving 23 bases between the germline ends. Germline V gene sequence: CDR1 LNHDA, CDR2 SQIVND (reference sequence). The CDR3 nucleotides read TGTGCCAGTAGCCCAACCGGGGGTGCGGCAGGGGACACTGAAGCTTTCTTT. It encodes CASSPTGGAAGDTEAFF.

The rearrangement joins TRBV11-3 to TRBJ2-7; D unclear. V was pared by 0 bases and J by 0 bases, with 6 bases between. The CDR3 loop spans 14 amino acids. From germline, CDR1 is SGHNT and CDR2 YENEEA. As DNA, the CDR3 is TGTGCCAGCAGCTTAGAGGCTAGCTCCTACGAGCAGTACTTC. Its translation: CASSLEASSYEQYF.

The chain employs TRBV5-1 and TRBJ2-3, with TRBD1 identical over 8 bases. This CDR3 contains 15 residues. The V gene end was trimmed by 3 bases and the J gene end by 2 bases; junction bases not matched to a gene: 5. The germline gives CDR1 SGHRS, CDR2 YFSETQ. As DNA, the CDR3 is TGCGCCAGCAGCTCAGGACAGGGCACCACAGATACGCAGTATTTT. It is translated as CASSSGQGTTDTQYF.

This rearrangement joins TRBV5-4 to TRBJ2-7, with a weak D call TRBD1 (5 bases). Germline CDR1 is SGHNT and CDR2 is YYREEE (reference sequence). The CDR3 has 14 amino acids. V shed 4 bases and J shed 7 bases, with 18 bases lying between them. CDR3 sequence: CASSPRVSMGEQYF. CDR3 bases: TGTGCCAGCAGCCCCAGGGTGTCAATGGGAGAGCAGTACTTC.

J is TRBJ1-3 and V is TRBV5-1, with unresolved D. This CDR3 is 15 amino acids long. Germline CDR1 and CDR2: SGHRS and YFSETQ. V was cut by 6 bases and J by 1 base, with 14 bases left in between. The CDR3 DNA is TGCGCCAGCACGAGTGGGGAAGTTTCTGGAAACACCATATATTTT. Translating it yields CASTSGEVSGNTIYF.

The rearrangement links TRBV14 to TRBJ2-1, with TRBD2 as a possible D gene (5 bases). V was pared by 1 base and J by 5 bases, with 6 bases between. CDR1 is SGHDN, CDR2 FVKESK, per germline. CDR3 length equals 13 residues. CDR3 bases: TGTGCCAGCAGCCAAGGAGGGAACAATGAGCAGTTCTTC. It yields the protein CASSQGGNNEQFF.

The chain employs TRBV2 and TRBJ1-1; D unresolved. Germline V gene lookup returns CDR1 SNHLY and CDR2 FYNNEI. CDR3 length equals 14 residues. The V end was cut by 6 bases, the J end by 1 base, with 12 bases between. Here the CDR3 DNA reads TGTGCCAGCAGGCGATTGGATGGGAACACTGAAGCTTTCTTT. Translation gives CASRRLDGNTEAFF.

This chain links TRBV9 with TRBJ1-2; 7 nucleotides agree with TRBD1. Unmatched junction bases numbered 6, after V lost 3 bases and J lost 4 bases. Germline CDR1 reads SGDLS; CDR2 reads YYNGEE. This CDR3 is 14 amino acids long. The CDR3 reads CASSEGQGGYGYTF. The CDR3, as DNA: TGTGCCAGCAGCGAGGGCCAGGGGGGCTATGGCTACACCTTC.